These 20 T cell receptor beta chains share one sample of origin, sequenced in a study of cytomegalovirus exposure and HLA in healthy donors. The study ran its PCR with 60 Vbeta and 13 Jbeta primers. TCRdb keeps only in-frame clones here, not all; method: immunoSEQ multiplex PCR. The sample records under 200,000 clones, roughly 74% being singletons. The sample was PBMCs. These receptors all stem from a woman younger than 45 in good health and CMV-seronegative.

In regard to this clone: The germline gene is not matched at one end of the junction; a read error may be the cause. Written as DNA, the CDR3 is TGTTCCAGCAGCTTTCTCCTCCCGGCCGCATACGAGGGGCAGTACTTC. This translates into CSSSFLLPAAYEGQYF. The V call is TRBV7-9, the J call TRBJ2-7; D possibly corresponds to TRBD2 (5 bases). The CDR3 is 16 amino acids. Germline-derived CDR1 and CDR2 are SEHNR and FQNEAQ (reference sequence).

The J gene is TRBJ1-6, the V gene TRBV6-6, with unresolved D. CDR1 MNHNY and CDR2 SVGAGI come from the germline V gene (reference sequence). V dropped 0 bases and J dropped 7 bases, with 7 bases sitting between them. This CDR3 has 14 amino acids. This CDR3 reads CASSYSAKNSPLHF. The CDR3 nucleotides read TGTGCCAGCAGTTACTCGGCAAAAAATTCACCCCTCCACTTT.

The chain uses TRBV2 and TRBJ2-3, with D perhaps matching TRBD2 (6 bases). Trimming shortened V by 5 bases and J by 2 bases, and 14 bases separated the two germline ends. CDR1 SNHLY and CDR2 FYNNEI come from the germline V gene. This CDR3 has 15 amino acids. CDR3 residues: CASSFRDWYTDTQYF. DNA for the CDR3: TGTGCCAGCAGTTTTCGGGACTGGTACACAGATACGCAGTATTTT.

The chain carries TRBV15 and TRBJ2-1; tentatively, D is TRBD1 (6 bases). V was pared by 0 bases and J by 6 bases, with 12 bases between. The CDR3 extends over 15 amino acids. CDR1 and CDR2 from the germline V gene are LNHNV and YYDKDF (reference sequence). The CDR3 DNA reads TGTGCCACCAGCAGAGATGAGGGGGAGTCCAATGAGCAGTTCTTC. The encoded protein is CATSRDEGESNEQFF. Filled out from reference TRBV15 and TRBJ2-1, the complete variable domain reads DAMVIQNPRYQVTQFGKPVTLSCSQTLNHNVMYWYQQKSSQAPKLLFHYYDKDFNNEADTPDNFQSRRPNTSFCFLDIRSPGLGDTAMYLCATSRDEGESNEQFFGPGTRLTVL.

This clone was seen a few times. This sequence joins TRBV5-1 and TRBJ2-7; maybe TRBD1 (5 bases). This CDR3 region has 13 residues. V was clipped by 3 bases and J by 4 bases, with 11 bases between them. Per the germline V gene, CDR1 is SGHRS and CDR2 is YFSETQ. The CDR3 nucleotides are TGCGCCAGCAGCTATGACAGAAATTACGAGCAGTACTTC. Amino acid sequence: CASSYDRNYEQYF.

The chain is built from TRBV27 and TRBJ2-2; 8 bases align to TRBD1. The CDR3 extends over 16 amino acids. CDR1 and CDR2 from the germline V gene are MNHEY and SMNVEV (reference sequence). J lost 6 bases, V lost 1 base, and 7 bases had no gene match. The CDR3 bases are TGTGCCAGCAGTTTATTCAATATACAGGGGGCCGGGGAGCTGTTTTTT. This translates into CASSLFNIQGAGELFF.

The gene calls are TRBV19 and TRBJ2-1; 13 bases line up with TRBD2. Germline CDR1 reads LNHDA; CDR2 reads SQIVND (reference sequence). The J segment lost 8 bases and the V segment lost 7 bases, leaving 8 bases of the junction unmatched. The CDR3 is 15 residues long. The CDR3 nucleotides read TGTGCCAGTACCCCACTAGCGGGAGGGGCGCATGAGCAGTTCTTC. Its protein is CASTPLAGGAHEQFF.

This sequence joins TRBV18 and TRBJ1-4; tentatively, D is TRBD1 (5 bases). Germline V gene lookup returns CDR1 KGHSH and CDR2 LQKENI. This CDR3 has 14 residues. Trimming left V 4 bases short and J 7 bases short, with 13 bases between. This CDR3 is CASSLSQGGEKLFF. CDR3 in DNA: TGTGCCAGCTCACTTAGCCAGGGAGGTGAAAAACTGTTTTTT.

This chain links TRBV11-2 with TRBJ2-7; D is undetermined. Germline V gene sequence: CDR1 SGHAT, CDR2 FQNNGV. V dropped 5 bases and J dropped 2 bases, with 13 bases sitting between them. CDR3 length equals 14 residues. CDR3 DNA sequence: TGTGCCAGCAGCCCCCCCCCTAGGCCCTACGAGCAGTACTTC. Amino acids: CASSPPPRPYEQYF.

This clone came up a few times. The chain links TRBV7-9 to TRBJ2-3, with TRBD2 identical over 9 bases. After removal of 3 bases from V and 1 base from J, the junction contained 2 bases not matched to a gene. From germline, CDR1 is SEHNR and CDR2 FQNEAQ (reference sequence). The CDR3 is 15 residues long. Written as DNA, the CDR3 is TGTGCCAGCAGCTTTAGCGGGAGCGGCACAGATACGCAGTATTTT. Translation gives CASSFSGSGTDTQYF.

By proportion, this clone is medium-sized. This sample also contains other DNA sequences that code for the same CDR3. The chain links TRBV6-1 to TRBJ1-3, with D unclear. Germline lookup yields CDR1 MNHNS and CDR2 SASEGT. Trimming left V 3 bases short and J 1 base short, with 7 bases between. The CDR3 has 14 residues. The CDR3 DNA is TGTGCCAGCAGTGACGGGGTTTCTGGAAACACCATATATTTT. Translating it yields CASSDGVSGNTIYF.

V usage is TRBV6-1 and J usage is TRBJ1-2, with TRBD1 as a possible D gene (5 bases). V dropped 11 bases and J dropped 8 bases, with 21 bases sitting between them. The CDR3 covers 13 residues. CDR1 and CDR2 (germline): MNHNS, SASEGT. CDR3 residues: CAGMKQDRGGYTF. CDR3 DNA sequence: TGTGCCGGGATGAAACAGGACCGAGGAGGCTACACCTTC.

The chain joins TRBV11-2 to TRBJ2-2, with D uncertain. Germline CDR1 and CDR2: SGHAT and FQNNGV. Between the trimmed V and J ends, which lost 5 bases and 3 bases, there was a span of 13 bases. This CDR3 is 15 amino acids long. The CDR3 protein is CASSPMHSDTGELFF. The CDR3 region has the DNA TGTGCCAGCAGCCCGATGCACAGTGACACCGGGGAGCTGTTTTTT.

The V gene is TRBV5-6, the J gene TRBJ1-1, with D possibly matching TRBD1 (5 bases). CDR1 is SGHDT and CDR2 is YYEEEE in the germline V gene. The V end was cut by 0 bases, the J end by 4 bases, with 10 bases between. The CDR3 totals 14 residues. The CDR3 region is CASSLAGRGTEAFF. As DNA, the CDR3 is TGTGCCAGCAGCTTGGCAGGGAGGGGCACTGAAGCTTTCTTT.

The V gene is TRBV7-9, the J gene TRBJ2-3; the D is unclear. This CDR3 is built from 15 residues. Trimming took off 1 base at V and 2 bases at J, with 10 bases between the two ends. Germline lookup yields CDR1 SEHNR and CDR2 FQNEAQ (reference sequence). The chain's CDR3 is CASSLGYTNTDTQYF. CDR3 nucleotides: TGTGCCAGCAGCTTAGGTTACACCAACACAGATACGCAGTATTTT.

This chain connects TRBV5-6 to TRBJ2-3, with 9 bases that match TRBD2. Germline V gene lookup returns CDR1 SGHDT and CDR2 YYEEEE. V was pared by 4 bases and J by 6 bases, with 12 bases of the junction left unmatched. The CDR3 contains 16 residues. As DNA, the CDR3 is TGTGCCAGCAGCCGAAGGGGCGGGGGGGCATTGGATACGCAGTATTTT. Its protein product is CASSRRGGGALDTQYF.

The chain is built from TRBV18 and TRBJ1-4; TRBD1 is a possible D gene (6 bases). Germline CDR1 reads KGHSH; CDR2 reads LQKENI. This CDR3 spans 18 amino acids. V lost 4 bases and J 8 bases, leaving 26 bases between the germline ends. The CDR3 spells CASSQADRSARMKEKLFF. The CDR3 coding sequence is TGTGCCAGCTCACAGGCGGACAGATCGGCCAGAATGAAGGAAAAACTGTTTTTT.

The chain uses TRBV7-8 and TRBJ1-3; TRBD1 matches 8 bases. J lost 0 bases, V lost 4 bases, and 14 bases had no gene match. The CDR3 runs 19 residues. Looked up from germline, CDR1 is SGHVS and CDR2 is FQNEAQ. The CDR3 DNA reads TGTGCCAGCAGCTCTAGGACAGGGAGTAAGCGGAGCTCTGGAAACACCATATATTTT. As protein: CASSSRTGSKRSSGNTIYF.

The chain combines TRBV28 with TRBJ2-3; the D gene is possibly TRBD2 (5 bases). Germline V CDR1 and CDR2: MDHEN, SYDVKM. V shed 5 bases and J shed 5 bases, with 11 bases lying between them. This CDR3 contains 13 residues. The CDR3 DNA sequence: TGTGCCAGCAGTCCCGGAGGTGGAGATACGCAGTATTTT. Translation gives CASSPGGGDTQYF. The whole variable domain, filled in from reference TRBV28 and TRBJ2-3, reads DVKVTQSSRYLVKRTGEKVFLECVQDMDHENMFWYRQDPGLGLRLIYFSYDVKMKEKGDIPEGYSVSREKKERFSLILESASTNQTSMYLCASSPGGGDTQYFGPGTRLTVL.

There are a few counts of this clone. CDR3 sequence: CASSFTRREVGGNTIYF. The CDR3 region has the DNA TGTGCCAGCAGCTTCACTCGTAGGGAGGTTGGAGGAAACACCATATATTTT. This chain uses TRBV7-2 with TRBJ1-3; the D is unclear. The germline V and J ends were trimmed by 3 bases and 4 bases, with 19 bases remaining between them. Germline V lookup: CDR1 SGHTA, CDR2 FQGNSA. The CDR3 is made up of 17 amino acids.